These 23 T cell receptor beta chains were all obtained from the same sample, sequenced in a study of cytomegalovirus exposure and HLA in healthy donors. The PCR used 60 Vbeta and 13 Jbeta primers. Produced via immunoSEQ multiplex PCR; TCRdb's table is partial and in-frame only. The table includes under 200,000 clones, roughly two thirds detected once. Sequencing was performed on PBMCs. Receptors originate from a woman aged 18-29 years in good health and CMV-seropositive.

Note on this clone: At one end, the junction sequence differs from germline, possibly due to a read error. V is TRBV13 and J is TRBJ2-1; 13 bases are shared with TRBD2. The CDR3 is made up of 15 amino acids. CDR1 is PRHDT, CDR2 FYEKMQ, per germline (reference sequence). CDR3: CASSLGLAGANEQFF. As DNA, the CDR3 is TGTGCCAGCAGCCTAGGACTAGCGGGGGCCAATGAGCAGTTCTTC.

The chain is built from TRBV9 and TRBJ1-3; D is unclear. The CDR3 is made up of 17 amino acids. Between the trimmed V and J ends, which lost 4 bases and 0 bases, there was a span of 17 bases. Germline V CDR1 and CDR2: SGDLS, YYNGEE. The CDR3 protein is CASSPLQVLLSGNTIYF. The CDR3 DNA reads as TGTGCCAGCAGCCCACTCCAGGTTCTACTCTCTGGAAACACCATATATTTT.

The V gene is TRBV6-4, the J gene TRBJ2-3; 9 bases agree with TRBD1. V was pared by 6 bases and J by 4 bases, with 8 bases of the junction left unmatched. There are 15 residues in the CDR3. Germline CDR1 is MRHNA and CDR2 is SNTAGT. This CDR3 is CASRRDRDRADTQYF. The CDR3 DNA follows: TGTGCCAGCAGGAGGGACAGGGATCGGGCAGATACGCAGTATTTT.

This clone was seen more than once but under ten times. The chain is built from TRBV19 and TRBJ2-3; TRBD1 matches 10 bases. The CDR3 length is 13 residues. Germline V gene data show CDR1 as LNHDA and CDR2 as SQIVND (reference sequence). The CDR3 region has the DNA TGTGTCCCATCGACAGGGGGCGCAGATACGCAGTATTTT. It codes for CVPSTGGADTQYF.

V is TRBV4-2 and J is TRBJ1-1; D is undetermined. The CDR3 covers 14 residues. CDR1 is LGHNA and CDR2 is YNFKEQ in the germline V gene. V was clipped by 4 bases and J by 5 bases, with 14 bases between them. The CDR3 nucleotides are TGTGCCAGCAGCCCCCTTATCGAGGGAACTGAAGCTTTCTTT. It translates to CASSPLIEGTEAFF.

This clone is a singleton in its sample. The gene calls are TRBV27 and TRBJ2-4; no clear D. CDR3 size: 14 residues. Per germline, CDR1 MNHEY and CDR2 SMNVEV (reference sequence). V was shortened by 7 bases and J by 10 bases, with 20 bases between the two germline ends. The CDR3 loop reads CASTPGVGVGIQYF. DNA for the CDR3: TGTGCCAGCACCCCAGGTGTGGGTGTAGGTATTCAGTACTTC.

A single count supports this clone. The chain recombines TRBV27 with TRBJ1-2, with 7 bases aligning to TRBD1. Germline assignment: CDR1 MNHEY and CDR2 SMNVEV (reference sequence). The junction had 9 bases not matched to a gene; V was cut back by 2 bases and J by 6 bases. There are 15 residues in the CDR3. CDR3: CASSLVGRGKDGYTF. CDR3 coding DNA: TGTGCCAGCAGTTTAGTTGGCAGGGGGAAGGATGGCTACACCTTC.

This sequence joins TRBV7-9 and TRBJ2-7, with 13 bases that match TRBD2. Per germline, CDR1 SEHNR and CDR2 FQNEAQ (reference sequence). V lost 5 bases to trimming and J lost 3 bases; unmatched junction nucleotides: 7. The CDR3 runs 16 residues. CDR3 loop: CASSPGGLAGYYEQYF. CDR3 in DNA: TGTGCCAGCAGCCCCGGGGGACTAGCGGGATACTACGAGCAGTACTTC.

This clone came up a few times. This rearrangement joins TRBV11-3 to TRBJ1-1; perhaps TRBD1 as D (6 bases). The germline V and J ends were trimmed by 6 bases and 3 bases, with 20 bases remaining between them. The CDR3 is 16 residues long. Germline CDR1 reads SGHNT; CDR2 reads YENEEA. DNA for the CDR3: TGTGCCAGCAGGCCATGGGGACACCCTCGGCACACTGAAGCTTTCTTT. Amino acids: CASRPWGHPRHTEAFF.

V usage is TRBV30 and J usage is TRBJ1-6, with 7 bases aligning to TRBD1. The V gene's germline CDR1 is GTSNPN and CDR2 SVGIG (reference sequence). With 3 bases clipped from V and 6 bases from J, the junction kept 2 bases outside the gene matches. The CDR3 has 13 amino acids. Written as DNA, the CDR3 is TGTGCCTGGAGACAGGGGATTAATTCACCCCTCCACTTT. Translation: CAWRQGINSPLHF.

This chain connects TRBV27 to TRBJ2-7; the match to TRBD1 covers 7 bases. Trimming cost V 5 bases and J 3 bases; bases outside gene matches: 10. Germline loops: CDR1 MNHEY, CDR2 SMNVEV (reference sequence). The length of the CDR3 is 15 residues. The chain's CDR3 is CASSRAGGLGYEQYF. Written as DNA, the CDR3 is TGTGCCAGCAGTCGGGCAGGGGGATTAGGCTACGAGCAGTACTTC.

The chain combines TRBV4-1 with TRBJ1-2; 7 bases match TRBD1. The CDR3 consists of 13 residues. Germline CDR1 reads MGHRA; CDR2 reads YSYEKL. The junction had 10 bases not matched to a gene; V was cut back by 2 bases and J by 13 bases. The CDR3 is CASSQTTDREATF. CDR3 nucleotides: TGCGCCAGCAGCCAAACTACCGACAGGGAGGCCACCTTC.

This chain connects TRBV7-3 to TRBJ2-7, with 8 bases aligning to TRBD2. Trimming removed 4 bases from V and 6 bases from J; junction bases left unmatched: 5. The CDR3 loop spans 13 amino acids. Germline V gives CDR1 SGHTA, CDR2 FQGTGA. CDR3 protein: CASSSGGASEQYF. CDR3 sequence (DNA): TGTGCCAGCAGCTCCGGGGGGGCCAGCGAGCAGTACTTC. The entire variable domain, with the rest obtained from reference TRBV7-3 and TRBJ2-7, is as follows: GAGVSQTPSNKVTEKGKYVELRCDPISGHTALYWYRQSLGQGPEFLIYFQGTGAADDSGLPNDRFFAVRPEGSVSTLKIQRTERGDSAVYLCASSSGGASEQYFGPGTRLTVT.

Details on this clone: An end of the junction does not agree with germline; a read error may underlie this. The chain uses TRBV7-9 and TRBJ2-1; D may be TRBD2 (6 bases). This CDR3 region has 12 residues. Germline V gene lookup returns CDR1 SEHNR and CDR2 FQNEAQ (reference sequence). CDR3 residues: CSSSLELALQFF. The CDR3 DNA reads TGTTCCAGCAGCTTAGAGCTAGCGTTACAGTTCTTC.

This clone was seen a handful of times. A junction end diverges from the germline sequence, so it may reflect a read error. This chain joins TRBV5-1 and TRBJ2-5, with TRBD2 identical over 11 bases. Germline V CDR1 and CDR2: SGHRS, YFSETQ. The CDR3 is made up of 15 amino acids. Written as DNA, the CDR3 is TGCGCCAGCGGCTTGAGCCTAGCGGGAGGTGAGGAGCAGTACTTC. It yields the protein CASGLSLAGGEEQYF.

The genes are TRBV14 and TRBJ2-5; D gene ambiguous. With the DNA end fitting TRBJ2-7 better, the J assignment may be wrong. The germline V gene encodes CDR1 SGHDN and CDR2 FVKESK. The CDR3 extends over 12 amino acids. Here the CDR3 DNA reads TGTGCCAGCAGCTTTGACTCCTACGAGCAGTACTTC. Protein sequence: CASSFDSYEQYF.

The rearrangement joins TRBV10-3 to TRBJ2-3, with 8 bases lining up with TRBD2. The CDR3 has 13 residues. V gave up 5 bases and J gave up 6 bases; unmatched junction bases: 4. CDR1 ENHRY and CDR2 SYGVKD come from the germline V gene. The CDR3 DNA sequence: TGTGCCATCAGTAGCGGGGGTGGTGATACGCAGTATTTT. Protein: CAISSGGGDTQYF.

The CDR3 sequence: CASSFPPARTGLFEQFF. In DNA form, the CDR3 reads TGTGCCAGCAGTTTTCCCCCCGCGAGGACAGGGCTTTTTGAGCAGTTCTTC. The chain links TRBV27 to TRBJ2-1; the match to TRBD1 covers 8 bases. Trimming removed 3 bases from V and 9 bases from J; junction bases left unmatched: 16. The CDR3 totals 17 residues. Per germline, CDR1 MNHEY and CDR2 SMNVEV (reference sequence).

The chain couples TRBV9 to TRBJ2-7, with D unresolved. The CDR3 loop spans 14 amino acids. Per the germline V gene, CDR1 is SGDLS and CDR2 is YYNGEE. V lost 3 bases to trimming and J lost 5 bases, with 15 bases between them. CDR3: CASSGARSPNEQYF. The CDR3 DNA reads as TGTGCCAGCAGCGGTGCTAGGTCCCCAAACGAGCAGTACTTC.

This chain joins TRBV5-8 and TRBJ2-7, with 9 nucleotides matching TRBD1. The CDR3 sequence is 15 residues long. Germline-derived CDR1 and CDR2 are SGHTS and YDEGEE. Trimming removed 2 bases from V and 5 bases from J; junction bases left unmatched: 8. CDR3 nucleotide sequence: TGTGCCAGCAGCTTTGGGGCGGGACAGGGAGACGAGCAGTACTTC. Translated: CASSFGAGQGDEQYF.

V usage is TRBV7-9 and J usage is TRBJ2-2, with 11 nucleotides matching TRBD1. The CDR3 runs to 14 residues. V shed 7 bases, J shed 7 bases, and the junction held 5 bases outside the gene matches. Germline values: CDR1 SEHNR, CDR2 FQNEAQ (reference sequence). The CDR3 DNA sequence: TGTGCCAGCACGGGACAGGGGGATTACGGGGAGCTGTTTTTT. It specifies CASTGQGDYGELFF.

The chain is built from TRBV18 and TRBJ1-3; D is unclear. CDR3 length: 16 residues. Trimming cost V 3 bases and J 2 bases, with 14 bases left between them. The germline gives CDR1 KGHSH, CDR2 LQKENI. The CDR3 nucleotides read TGTGCCAGCTCACCGGGAGGGAGTCGAACTGGAAACACCATATATTTT. This gives the protein CASSPGGSRTGNTIYF.

CDR3 in amino acids: CASRPGTLIREQYF. The CDR3 DNA sequence: TGTGCCAGCAGACCCGGGACTCTGATACGCGAGCAGTACTTC. The J gene is TRBJ2-7, the V gene TRBV27; D possibly corresponds to TRBD2 (6 bases). The CDR3 length is 14 residues. Germline loops: CDR1 MNHEY, CDR2 SMNVEV (reference sequence). Trimming removed 6 bases at V and 6 bases at J, with 18 bases between.